Described below is a single T cell receptor (beta chain) sequence and its context. Its antigen is as yet unknown. This sample is drawn from a study of chemoradiotherapy in HPV16-positive cancers. At the level of the study: Functional T-cell assays on a couple of HPV16-positive patients' cells defined candidate HPV-specific clones and common TCR motifs.

Trimming took off 0 bases at V and 0 bases at J, with 18 bases between the two ends. There are 19 residues in the CDR3. Germline V lookup: CDR1 SGHNT, CDR2 YENEEA. TCRdb's copy holds only in-frame clones and misses some; the assay was immunoSEQ multiplex PCR. The sample has about 9,200 clones, 75% seen once; the top ten hold over 30%. Study-level points and caveats: During treatment, candidate HPV-specific clones and E7-related motifs expanded in tumor. For HPV16-positive patients, expanding HPV-responsive T cells associated with longer recurrence-free survival.

This specimen was tumor tissue, taken from a patient who underwent chemoradiotherapy. This TCR derives from a human donor with HPV-associated anogenital cancer. The V gene is TRBV11-3, the J gene TRBJ1-3, with D possibly TRBD1 on 6 matching bases. CDR3: CASSLEGFGQRDSGNTIYF. The CDR3 coding sequence is TGTGCCAGCAGCTTAGAGGGGTTCGGACAGCGAGACTCTGGAAACACCATATATTTT.